This T cell receptor (beta chain) is drawn from a study of blood T cells in healthy people across ages. This clonotype occurred many times. As yet, its antigen is unknown. Study-wide points: There was no known CMV status for donors, so expanded clonotype changes were possibly confounded.

Extracted total RNA amounted to at least 5 micrograms for each sample. This CDR3 spans 17 amino acids. In germline, CDR1 is DFQATT, CDR2 SNEGSKA (reference sequence). V was cut by 0 bases and J by 0 bases, with 15 bases left in between. PCR was performed a second time for about 6 to 11 cycles using a sample-barcoded 5' primer and a J-beta primer mix. TCRdb re-called the 5' RACE reads through MiXCR, storing one row per CDR3 protein. This table has about 800,000 distinct CDR3 sequences, 20% to 25% appearing once. The sample was also linked to a second study, of T cells of mothers and their children. As that study records: Samples were provided by three healthy Caucasian mothers and their six children.

The chain has TRBV20-1 and TRBJ1-3; D is unresolved. Sequencing was carried out using blood. The clonotype originates from a boy under 18 in good health. DNA for the CDR3: TGCAGTGCTAGAGAGATGGAACTAACTCGCTCTGGAAACACCATATATTTT. It yields the protein CSAREMELTRSGNTIYF.